The next 30 T cell receptor beta chains were all read from a single sample in a study of shared clonotypes between healthy human individuals (TCRdb year 2020). The protocol used for the library was the immunoSEQ multiplex PCR assay. The table comes from immuneACCESS by way of TCRdb, which keeps in-frame sequences with V and J called. Part of the clones is missing from these tables; in studies checked, under half for an unresolved V gene and the rest for unknown reasons. Counted in this sample were around 1,900,000 clones; roughly 95% of them appeared once. Of the sample, over 1.5% is held by the ten largest clones. CD8 naive samples were CD45RO-negative cells positively selected for CCR7, giving a CD45RA+CCR7+ population that excluded TemRA cells. Sequencing input: naive CD8+ T cells from PBMCs. The cell subset or site label here, explained by the study, means: CD45RA+CCR7+. The source is a man aged 18 to 30 in good health. Some clones in this sample may be carry-over from other donors' samples.

The rearrangement links TRBV7-9 to TRBJ1-2; D remains ambiguous. V lost 1 base to trimming and J lost 8 bases, with 14 bases between them. Germline V lookup: CDR1 SEHNR, CDR2 FQNEAQ (reference sequence). This CDR3 has 14 amino acids. For the CDR3, the DNA is TGTGCCAGCAGCTTAGTGACGGCTCTTTGGGGCTACACCTTC. This codes for CASSLVTALWGYTF. The full variable domain, in which reference TRBV7-9 and TRBJ1-2 provide the parts outside the CDR3, is DTGVSQNPRHKITKRGQNVTFRCDPISEHNRLYWYRQTLGQGPEFLTYFQNEAQLEKSRLLSDRFSAERPKGSFSTLEIQRTEQGDSAMYLCASSLVTALWGYTFGSGTRLTVV.

The rearrangement uses TRBV6-6 and TRBJ2-7, with 9 bases fitting TRBD2. V was clipped by 6 bases and J by 3 bases; unmatched bases: 3. The CDR3 contains 13 residues. The germline CDR1 and CDR2 sequences are MNHNY and SVGAGI (reference sequence). DNA of the CDR3: TGTGCCAGCAGAATAGCGGGAGACTACGAGCAGTACTTC. Protein sequence: CASRIAGDYEQYF.

The rearrangement links TRBV5-1 to TRBJ2-6; D is unclear. V shed 1 base and J shed 4 bases, with 9 bases lying between them. The length of the CDR3 is 15 residues. The germline V gene encodes CDR1 SGHRS and CDR2 YFSETQ. CDR3 sequence reads: CASSLWAAGANVLTF. The CDR3 region has the DNA TGCGCCAGCAGCTTGTGGGCGGCGGGGGCCAACGTCCTGACTTTC.

This sequence joins TRBV28 and TRBJ2-7, with D tentatively TRBD1 or TRBD2 (5 bases each). The V gene lost 2 bases and the J gene lost 0 bases, with 17 bases spanning the gap. The CDR3 spans 17 residues. Germline CDR1 is MDHEN and CDR2 is SYDVKM. CDR3: CASSLRDGVRGSYEQYF. The CDR3, as DNA: TGTGCCAGCAGTTTACGGGATGGGGTGAGGGGCTCCTACGAGCAGTACTTC.

The chain employs TRBV27 and TRBJ1-2; D perhaps matches TRBD1 (5 bases). Germline values: CDR1 MNHEY, CDR2 SMNVEV (reference sequence). The CDR3 length is 14 residues. V was clipped by 8 bases and J by 8 bases, with 21 bases between them. The CDR3 region is CASSPTVSARGYTF. CDR3 DNA sequence: TGTGCCAGCTCCCCGACAGTCTCTGCTCGCGGCTACACCTTC.

This clone was seen just once. The chain employs TRBV7-9 and TRBJ2-3; 9 positions match TRBD2. This CDR3 region has 16 residues. Trimming removed 5 bases from V and 0 bases from J; junction bases left unmatched: 6. CDR1 and CDR2 (germline): SEHNR, FQNEAQ (reference sequence). The CDR3 loop reads CASSVLAGRSTDTQYF. For the CDR3, the DNA is TGTGCCAGCAGCGTTCTAGCGGGGCGTAGCACAGATACGCAGTATTTT.

About this clone: Other DNA sequences in this specimen translate into the identical CDR3. The chain uses TRBV4-1 and TRBJ1-1, with a tentative D call TRBD1 (6 bases). The CDR3 is 14 amino acids. The germline V and J ends were trimmed by 1 base and 4 bases, with 10 bases remaining between them. In germline, CDR1 is MGHRA, CDR2 YSYEKL. In DNA, the CDR3 is TGCGCCAGCAGCCAAGGGCTAGGGGGCACTGAAGCTTTCTTT. Encoded protein: CASSQGLGGTEAFF.

V is TRBV27 and J is TRBJ2-3, with 10 bases fitting TRBD2. The germline CDR1 and CDR2 sequences are MNHEY and SMNVEV (reference sequence). The CDR3 sequence is 16 residues long. V was clipped by 5 bases and J by 4 bases; unmatched bases: 9. This chain's CDR3 is CASSPPLAGVSDTQYF. Written as DNA, the CDR3 is TGTGCCAGCAGTCCCCCCCTAGCGGGAGTATCAGATACGCAGTATTTT.

The chain combines TRBV10-3 with TRBJ1-5; D ambiguous. Per germline, CDR1 ENHRY and CDR2 SYGVKD. Trimming took off 5 bases at V and 4 bases at J, with 12 bases between the two ends. This CDR3 spans 14 amino acids. The CDR3, as DNA: TGTGCCATCAGTACGACGGGTGGTAATCAGCCCCAGCATTTT. As protein: CAISTTGGNQPQHF.

To note about this clone: The junction differs from germline at one of its ends, possibly a read error. This CDR3 is also generated by other DNA sequences in the sample. This chain links TRBV9 with TRBJ2-7; no definite D call. Germline CDR1 SGDLS, CDR2 YYNGEE. The CDR3 runs to 14 residues. CDR3 in DNA: TGTGCCAGCAGCGTTCTGGCAGGAGCCTACGAGCAGTATTTC. It translates to CASSVLAGAYEQYF.

A note on this clone: Other DNA variants within this sample encode the same CDR3. The gene calls are TRBV7-3 and TRBJ2-5, with 7 bases fitting TRBD2. V dropped 2 bases and J dropped 4; count of bases not matched to a gene: 1. The CDR3 loop spans 13 amino acids. In germline, CDR1 is SGHTA, CDR2 FQGTGA. CDR3 sequence reads: CASSLWGGETQYF. For the CDR3, the DNA is TGTGCCAGCAGCTTATGGGGGGGAGAGACCCAGTACTTC.

This clone was detected only a few times. The sample contains more than one DNA sequence encoding this CDR3. The chain links TRBV9 to TRBJ1-1, with D perhaps TRBD1 (5 bases). The germline V gene encodes CDR1 SGDLS and CDR2 YYNGEE. This CDR3 region has 14 residues. The ends were cut back, 0 bases at V and 4 bases at J, with 10 bases in the middle. The CDR3 sequence is CASSVGGAATEAFF. As DNA, the CDR3 is TGTGCCAGCAGCGTAGGTGGGGCGGCCACTGAAGCTTTCTTT.

The chain combines TRBV4-1 with TRBJ2-1; D might be TRBD1 or TRBD2, each matching 5 bases. The V gene's germline CDR1 is MGHRA and CDR2 YSYEKL. Deletions cut 1 base from V and 8 bases from J, with 15 bases between. This CDR3 contains 15 residues. CDR3 loop: CASSQVGTHKDEQFF. CDR3 sequence (DNA): TGCGCCAGCAGCCAAGTTGGGACCCATAAGGATGAGCAGTTCTTC.

CDR3 DNA sequence: TGTGCCAGCAGCAAGGTAGGAACTAGCAATTTCTACGAGCAGTACTTC. Amino acid sequence: CASSKVGTSNFYEQYF. V usage is TRBV21-1 and J usage is TRBJ2-7; no DNA check was done on the table's D call, TRBD2. TRBV21-1 represents a pseudogene. The CDR3 length is 16 residues.

This clone showed up just once. The chain carries TRBV14 and TRBJ2-7; the D gene is possibly TRBD1 (5 bases). V lost 0 bases to trimming and J lost 4 bases, with 13 bases between them. Germline assignment: CDR1 SGHDN and CDR2 FVKESK. The CDR3 contains 15 residues. Here the CDR3 reads CASSQEAFRGYEQYF. The CDR3 coding sequence is TGTGCCAGCAGCCAAGAGGCGTTTAGGGGATACGAGCAGTACTTC.

V and J are TRBV7-6 and TRBJ2-3, with D possibly being TRBD2 (6 bases). The CDR3 contains 15 residues. The ends were cut back, 5 bases at V and 3 bases at J, with 15 bases in the middle. The germline V gene encodes CDR1 SGHVS and CDR2 FNYEAQ. CDR3 bases: TGTGCCAGCAGCGCCGGGACTGTTCTAACAGATACGCAGTATTTT. Translated: CASSAGTVLTDTQYF.

The chain combines TRBV6-1 with TRBJ2-7; D unclear. V shed 3 bases and J shed 4 bases, with 19 bases lying between them. This CDR3 contains 16 residues. Germline V CDR1 and CDR2: MNHNS, SASEGT. CDR3 in amino acids: CASSDAVTPLGYEQYF. Here the CDR3 DNA reads TGTGCCAGCAGTGACGCGGTCACACCCCTGGGTTACGAGCAGTACTTC.

The V and J genes are TRBV29-1 and TRBJ2-1, with TRBD1 matching over 7 bases. The CDR3 loop spans 15 amino acids. Looked up from germline, CDR1 is SQVTM and CDR2 is ANQGSEA. V lost 4 bases to trimming and J lost 14 bases; unmatched junction nucleotides: 20. The CDR3 sequence is CSVGGFMGQSLLEFF. CDR3 sequence (DNA): TGCAGCGTTGGTGGGTTTATGGGACAGTCCCTCCTGGAGTTCTTC.

This chain uses TRBV7-3 with TRBJ2-1, with 7 bases matching TRBD2. V lost 6 bases, J lost 0 bases, and 2 bases stayed unmatched. The CDR3 has 14 amino acids. Per germline, CDR1 SGHTA and CDR2 FQGTGA. CDR3 coding DNA: TGTGCCAGCAGTGCTAGCGGCTCCTACAATGAGCAGTTCTTC. Translation gives CASSASGSYNEQFF.

The gene calls are TRBV5-6 and TRBJ1-2; 9 positions match TRBD1. Trimming at V came to 2 bases and at J to 8 bases, leaving 10 bases not matched to a gene. The CDR3 length is 15 residues. Germline V gives CDR1 SGHDT, CDR2 YYEEEE. CDR3 region: CASSFGTGWPGGYTF. CDR3 DNA: TGTGCCAGCAGCTTCGGGACAGGGTGGCCAGGCGGCTACACCTTC.

The chain has TRBV6-5 and TRBJ2-7; TRBD1 aligns across 9 bases. Per germline, CDR1 MNHEY and CDR2 SVGAGI. The trim removed 6 bases at V and 2 bases at J, leaving 2 bases unmatched. The CDR3 contains 13 residues. The CDR3 reads CASRDRGPYEQYF. The CDR3 DNA is TGTGCCAGCAGGGACAGGGGTCCCTACGAGCAGTACTTC.

This sequence joins TRBV27 and TRBJ2-3; a weak D match, TRBD2 (6 bases). V was pared by 3 bases and J by 1 base, with 17 bases between. The germline V gene encodes CDR1 MNHEY and CDR2 SMNVEV (reference sequence). This CDR3 contains 17 residues. The CDR3 nucleotides are TGTGCCAGCAGTTTGTTTTTGGGGACTGGGGGCACAGATACGCAGTATTTT. Translation gives CASSLFLGTGGTDTQYF.

The chain couples TRBV4-2 to TRBJ2-7; the D gene could be TRBD1 or TRBD2 (5 bases each). The germline CDR1 and CDR2 sequences are LGHNA and YNFKEQ. This CDR3 is built from 14 residues. V was clipped by 4 bases and J by 2 bases, with 12 bases between them. The CDR3, as DNA: TGTGCCAGCAGCCCGGGGCGGGCCCCCTACGAGCAGTACTTC. Translated: CASSPGRAPYEQYF.

This clone came up once. The DNA for the CDR3 is TGTGCCAGCAGCCTAAGTCCGGGACAGGGGAGCGAGCAGTACTTC. Its protein product is CASSLSPGQGSEQYF. V and J are TRBV5-6 and TRBJ2-7; 10 nucleotides align to TRBD1. Germline CDR1 SGHDT, CDR2 YYEEEE. The CDR3 spans 15 residues. V was pared by 4 bases and J by 6 bases, with 10 bases of the junction left unmatched.

For this clone: This same CDR3 is encoded by further DNA sequences in the sample. The V call is TRBV28, the J call TRBJ2-7; D might be TRBD2 (6 bases). From germline, CDR1 is MDHEN and CDR2 SYDVKM. V was shortened by 2 bases and J by 1 base, with 6 bases between the two germline ends. The CDR3 is 13 residues long. CDR3 nucleotides: TGTGCCAGCAGTTTAGCGGGGTCCTACGAGCAGTACTTC. Translation: CASSLAGSYEQYF.

V is TRBV27 and J is TRBJ2-1, with TRBD2 as a possible D gene (6 bases). V lost 1 base to trimming and J lost 0 bases, with 16 bases between them. The germline gives CDR1 MNHEY, CDR2 SMNVEV (reference sequence). The CDR3 spans 18 residues. The CDR3 spells CASSLWGTLPSSYNEQFF. In nucleotides, the CDR3 is TGTGCCAGCAGTTTATGGGGGACTCTCCCCAGCTCCTACAATGAGCAGTTCTTC.

CDR3 sequence reads: CASSIDLGTKNEQFF. The CDR3 nucleotides are TGTGCCAGTAGTATAGATCTCGGGACAAAAAATGAGCAGTTCTTC. The chain has TRBV19 and TRBJ2-1; possible D gene TRBD1, 6 bases. CDR1 and CDR2 (germline): LNHDA, SQIVND (reference sequence). The CDR3 covers 15 residues. Trimming took off 0 bases at V and 7 bases at J, with 13 bases between the two ends.

A single count supports this clone. The V and J genes are TRBV28 and TRBJ2-7, with D perhaps given as TRBD1 or TRBD2 (5 bases each). Trimming left V 5 bases short and J 2 bases short, with 13 bases between. The CDR3 extends over 14 amino acids. Germline CDR1 reads MDHEN; CDR2 reads SYDVKM. The CDR3 DNA follows: TGTGCCAGCAGTATCCGGGACGCAGCCTACGAGCAGTACTTC. This encodes CASSIRDAAYEQYF.

The chain has TRBV7-9 and TRBJ2-5, with D unclear. Germline CDR1 reads SEHNR; CDR2 reads FQNEAQ (reference sequence). The CDR3 sequence is 12 residues long. V gave up 10 bases and J gave up 6 bases, with 15 bases separating them. Written as DNA, the CDR3 is TGTGCCACCGTGTCCCTTCCGAAGACCCAGTACTTC. Translating it yields CATVSLPKTQYF.

The gene calls are TRBV9 and TRBJ2-3; 8 nucleotides agree with TRBD2. This CDR3 is built from 16 residues. From germline, CDR1 is SGDLS and CDR2 YYNGEE. Trimming at V came to 0 bases and at J to 1 base, leaving 4 bases not matched to a gene. The CDR3 nucleotides read TGTGCCAGCAGCGTAGCGCCTAGCGGGCGCACAGATACGCAGTATTTT. The encoded protein is CASSVAPSGRTDTQYF.